This passage covers 18 T cell receptor beta chains from one sample sequenced in a study of T-cell memory formation after mild COVID-19. TCRdb itself ran the 5' RACE reads through MiXCR, one entry per CDR3 protein. The data contain about 270,000 distinct CDR3 sequences, roughly 17% of them singletons. Sequencing was performed on PBMCs or a T cell subset sorted from them (not recorded which). The source is a man younger than 35 who had mild COVID-19 (a few samples of this study predate the infection). Cell type and time point are not known.

This clonotype was seen more than once but under ten times. The rearrangement joins TRBV7-2 to TRBJ1-3, with D perhaps matching TRBD1 (5 bases). Germline V gives CDR1 SGHTA, CDR2 FQGNSA. Trimming took off 5 bases at V and 4 bases at J, with 12 bases between the two ends. This CDR3 has 14 residues. As DNA, the CDR3 is TGTGCCAGCAGCCGCCTCGGGGGGGGAAACACCATATATTTT. Translated, it gives CASSRLGGGNTIYF.

J is TRBJ1-5 and V is TRBV15; TRBD1 might be the D (6 bases). Germline V gene sequence: CDR1 LNHNV, CDR2 YYDKDF (reference sequence). CDR3 length: 13 amino acids. V shed 7 bases and J shed 4 bases, with 11 bases lying between them. The CDR3 spells CATKDRGNQPQHF. The CDR3 nucleotides are TGTGCCACCAAGGACAGAGGGAATCAGCCCCAGCATTTT. Full variable domain (missing parts from reference TRBV15 and TRBJ1-5): DAMVIQNPRYQVTQFGKPVTLSCSQTLNHNVMYWYQQKSSQAPKLLFHYYDKDFNNEADTPDNFQSRRPNTSFCFLDIRSPGLGDTAMYLCATKDRGNQPQHFGDGTRLSIL.

The table lists this clonotype with a few counts. The genes are TRBV7-2 and TRBJ2-5; D is perhaps TRBD2 (5 bases). V lost 5 bases and J 2 bases, leaving 15 bases between the germline ends. Germline-derived CDR1 and CDR2 are SGHTA and FQGNSA. This CDR3 comprises 15 residues. The CDR3, as DNA: TGTGCCAGCAGCCCCGGGAACACACCTCAAGAGACCCAGTACTTC. Amino acid sequence: CASSPGNTPQETQYF.

The rearrangement joins TRBV6-5 to TRBJ2-5, with D perhaps matching TRBD2 (6 bases). Looked up from germline, CDR1 is MNHEY and CDR2 is SVGAGI. The CDR3 runs 17 residues. V shed 2 bases and J shed 2 bases, with 18 bases lying between them. CDR3 nucleotides: TGTGCCAGCAGTTACAAGGAGGCTAACAGCGGGCAAGAGACCCAGTACTTC. The encoded protein is CASSYKEANSGQETQYF.

The gene calls are TRBV18 and TRBJ2-7; 10 bases are a match to TRBD1. The V gene's germline CDR1 is KGHSH and CDR2 LQKENI. This CDR3 has 13 amino acids. J lost 10 bases, V lost 2 bases, and 5 bases had no gene match. CDR3 protein: CASSPTGTGEQYV. DNA for the CDR3: TGTGCCAGCTCACCAACCGGGACAGGGGAACAGTACGTC.

The rearrangement links TRBV12-3 or TRBV12-4 to TRBJ2-4, with D tentatively TRBD2 (5 bases). The CDR3 consists of 13 residues. V was pared by 5 bases and J by 4 bases, with 9 bases between. This CDR3 is CASSAGDKNIQYF. Written as DNA, the CDR3 is TGTGCCAGCAGTGCCGGGGATAAAAACATTCAGTACTTC.

The chain combines TRBV11-2 with TRBJ1-1; 9 bases are shared with TRBD1. The CDR3 consists of 17 residues. Trimming removed 5 bases from V and 0 bases from J; junction bases left unmatched: 10. From germline, CDR1 is SGHAT and CDR2 FQNNGV. The CDR3 is CASSQDRGFVMNTEAFF. Here the CDR3 DNA reads TGTGCCAGCAGCCAAGACAGGGGGTTCGTGATGAACACTGAAGCTTTCTTT.

A few counts support this clonotype. This rearrangement joins TRBV20-1 to TRBJ2-7, with 7 bases lining up with TRBD2. There are 14 residues in the CDR3. Germline V CDR1 and CDR2: DFQATT, SNEGSKA (reference sequence). Germline trimming cut 1 base from V and 3 bases from J; bases unmatched to any gene: 6. CDR3 DNA sequence: TGCAGTGCTAGAGTCTCTAGCGGAGTCTACGAGCAGTACTTC. Encoded protein: CSARVSSGVYEQYF.

By frequency in the sample, this clonotype is medium-sized. The rearrangement joins TRBV12-3 or TRBV12-4 to TRBJ2-1, with TRBD2 identical over 12 bases. V lost 7 bases to trimming and J lost 9 bases; unmatched junction nucleotides: 10. The CDR3 is made up of 15 amino acids. The CDR3 nucleotides read TGTGCCAGCACCCGGGCTAGCGGGGGGGCCGGTGAGCAGTTCTTC. It specifies CASTRASGGAGEQFF.

The V and J genes are TRBV5-1 and TRBJ2-1; D not certain. The CDR3 is made up of 14 amino acids. The V gene lost 8 bases and the J gene lost 8 bases, with 20 bases spanning the gap. CDR1 is SGHRS, CDR2 YFSETQ, per germline. CDR3 coding DNA: TGCGCCAGTTATAAAGGGAACCGTGACGATGAGCAGTTCTTC. Translated: CASYKGNRDDEQFF.

This sequence joins TRBV11-2 and TRBJ2-5; 8 positions agree with TRBD1. The junction had 7 bases not matched to a gene; V was cut back by 4 bases and J by 0 bases. The CDR3 loop spans 16 amino acids. Per germline, CDR1 SGHAT and CDR2 FQNNGV. The CDR3 here is CASSSLTGAYQETQYF. DNA of the CDR3: TGTGCCAGCAGCTCCCTGACAGGGGCGTACCAAGAGACCCAGTACTTC. The whole variable domain, remainder taken from reference TRBV11-2 and TRBJ2-5, is EAGVAQSPRYKIIEKRQSVAFWCNPISGHATLYWYQQILGQGPKLLIQFQNNGVVDDSQLPKDRFSAERLKGVDSTLKIQPAKLEDSAVYLCASSSLTGAYQETQYFGPGTRLLVL.

This clonotype was detected a few times. V and J are TRBV21-1 and TRBJ1-4. TRBV21-1 is flagged as a pseudogene. The CDR3 loop spans 15 amino acids. CDR3 amino acids: CASSNFSSEFEKLFF. The CDR3 DNA reads as TGTGCCAGCAGCAACTTCAGTAGTGAGTTTGAAAAACTGTTTTTT.

The chain links TRBV7-9 to TRBJ2-3, with TRBD2 matching over 11 bases. This CDR3 has 16 residues. Trimming at V came to 5 bases and at J to 4 bases, leaving 8 bases not matched to a gene. CDR1 and CDR2 from the germline V gene are SEHNR and FQNEAQ (reference sequence). For the CDR3, the DNA is TGTGCCAGCAGCCCACCGACTAGCGGGGCATCAGATACGCAGTATTTT. Translation: CASSPPTSGASDTQYF.

The rearrangement uses TRBV7-2 and TRBJ2-1, with 11 positions matching TRBD1. Germline V gives CDR1 SGHTA, CDR2 FQGNSA. The CDR3 sequence is 14 residues long. V lost 7 bases to trimming and J lost 8 bases; unmatched junction nucleotides: 7. The CDR3 spells CASTGQGGDYEQFF. CDR3 in DNA: TGTGCCAGCACGGGACAGGGGGGAGACTATGAGCAGTTCTTC.

This chain uses TRBV7-2 with TRBJ2-1; TRBD2 agrees at 15 bases. The CDR3 runs to 19 residues. CDR1 SGHTA and CDR2 FQGNSA come from the germline V gene. The V gene end was trimmed by 5 bases and the J gene end by 1 base; junction bases not matched to a gene: 9. CDR3 nucleotides: TGTGCCAGCAGCCCGGCAGGACTAGCGGGGGGGCGGTCCTACAATGAGCAGTTCTTC. Protein: CASSPAGLAGGRSYNEQFF.

This clonotype was detected a few times. V and J are TRBV6-6 and TRBJ1-1; weak D call: TRBD1 (6 bases). Germline V gives CDR1 MNHNY, CDR2 SVGAGI (reference sequence). This CDR3 spans 14 amino acids. Trimming took off 6 bases at V and 4 bases at J, with 15 bases between the two ends. CDR3 amino acids: CASSPQQGSTEAFF. DNA for the CDR3: TGTGCCAGCAGCCCACAACAGGGAAGCACTGAAGCTTTCTTT.

The chain couples TRBV7-2 to TRBJ2-5, with 10 positions matching TRBD2. The J segment lost 2 bases and the V segment lost 1 base, leaving 4 bases of the junction unmatched. CDR1 is SGHTA, CDR2 FQGNSA, per germline. The length of the CDR3 is 16 residues. The CDR3 nucleotides are TGTGCCAGCAGCTTAGGGGCTAGCGGGGGACAAGAGACCCAGTACTTC. Translation: CASSLGASGGQETQYF. Supplemented by reference TRBV7-2 and TRBJ2-5, the full variable domain reads GAGVSQSPSNKVTEKGKDVELRCDPISGHTALYWYRQSLGQGLEFLIYFQGNSAPDKSGLPSDRFSAERTGGSVSTLTIQRTQQEDSAVYLCASSLGASGGQETQYFGPGTRLLVL.

This clonotype came up a few times. The chain joins TRBV21-1 to TRBJ2-5. TRBV21-1 is given as a pseudogene. The CDR3 length is 16 residues. CDR3 sequence (DNA): TGTGCCAGCAGCACCGGTACGGTTCGGCACTTAGAGACCCAGTACTTC. Its translation: CASSTGTVRHLETQYF.